The clone carrying this TCR beta chain was seen at least ten times. Antigen: not known. The data are from a study of CD8 T cells in ankylosing spondylitis. The TCR beta libraries were generated through quantitative 5'-RACE incorporating molecular barcodes. TCRdb re-analysed the 5' RACE reads in MiXCR, keeping a single row per CDR3 protein. Of about 200,000 distinct CDR3 sequences detected, 9.5% to 15% appear once; the ten largest clones hold more than 15%. Study results and caveats: Disease-linked clones reportedly concentrated significantly in matched ankylosing spondylitis synovial fluid. With a CD8+ phenotype, disease-linked clones were relatively rare in peripheral blood.

The ends lost 4 bases at V and 10 bases at J; junction bases unmatched: 9. The V gene's germline CDR1 is MNHEY and CDR2 SVGEGT. The CDR3 runs 15 residues. The V and J genes are TRBV6-2 or TRBV6-3 and TRBJ2-6; 8 bases match TRBD1. The receptor was isolated from a male donor with ankylosing spondylitis or in good health (not recorded which). The source material was blood, either unsorted or a sorted T cell fraction (not recorded which). CDR3 nucleotides: TGTGCCAGCAGTTTACTACCGGACAGGGAGAACGTCCTGACTTTC. Amino acids: CASSLLPDRENVLTF.